This T cell receptor (beta chain) was sequenced for a study of OX40 agonist ivuxolimab in advanced cancers. Some background on the complete study: The costimulatory receptor OX40 (CD134) was targeted by ivuxolimab, a fully human IgG2 agonistic monoclonal antibody. The point of sequencing TCRbeta in the periphery was to test whether ivuxolimab changed TCR sequence diversity and drove clonal T-cell expansion. Intravenous ivuxolimab was administered to patients every 2 weeks at six dose levels: 0.01, 0.1, 0.3, 1.5, 3 and 10 mg/kg. Patients were allowed to have had prior anti-PD-1, anti-PD-L1 or anti-CTLA-4 therapy, and around 40% of the dose-escalation patients had previously received checkpoint inhibitors. Partial responses were achieved by three dose-escalation patients, of whom one had hepatocellular carcinoma and two had cutaneous melanoma. The paper covers the monotherapy dose-escalation part of the phase I ivuxolimab trial, which included N ≈ 50 patients. In the dose-escalation cohort, around four fifths of patients were male, and the mean age was around 60 years, with a range of roughly 20 to 85. Of the approximately 54 patients in dose escalation, around 19 had hepatocellular carcinoma, approximately 15 had melanoma, 9 had renal cell carcinoma and 9 had head and neck cancer. What the research found in general, with its limitations: At doses from 0.1 to 3.0 mg/kg, clonal expansion was seen in both CD4+ and CD8+ blood T cells between baseline and week 6. Antigen specificity was not determined for the clonally expanded peripheral T cells. After ivuxolimab, CD8+ T cells had more expanded clones than CD4+ T cells on average. Low levels of normalized T-cell clonal expansion were also seen in some patients who did not respond. In partial responders in the 0.1-3.0 mg/kg groups, normalized peripheral clonal expansion was found to be among the lowest, especially among CD8+ T cells.

Patients with autoimmune disease history or receiving systemic immunosuppression were excluded from the trial. Peripheral blood for TCR sequencing was collected from all dose cohorts at baseline, on cycle 4 day 1, and on cycle 7 day 1. Samples were obtained from an open-label, multicenter, first-in-human phase I dose-escalation trial of ivuxolimab. Adults with locally advanced or metastatic melanoma, renal cell, hepatocellular, or head and neck squamous cell carcinoma were enrolled in the trial. Before TCR sequencing, CD4+ and CD8+ T cells were separately sorted from peripheral blood. With regard to this clone: The antigen it binds to is not known. No much larger clone is present one base from it, and per-base qualities are unavailable.

Genomic DNA was isolated from the sorted cells so that the TCRbeta CDR3 region could be sequenced. The immunoSEQ Assay was used for sequencing of TCRbeta CDR3 regions. Entries here come from immuneACCESS through TCRdb and include only in-frame sequences with V and J called. Some clones fail to appear in such tables; in the studies checked, an unresolved V gene covers under half of the shortfall, and the cause of the remainder is unknown. For this sample there are roughly 61,000 clones; around four fifths appear just once. Together, the top ten hold 0.75% of the sample. At the junction V is shortened by 5 bases and J by 7 bases, with 15 bases in between. The CDR3 holds 13 amino acids from the cysteine to the phenylalanine. Kept here is only the CDR3 DNA, which spans 39 bases and is read in frame from base 1. CDR1 and CDR2, per the germline V gene, are MDHEN and SYDVKM.

The receptor was derived from an adult with an advanced solid tumor such as melanoma, head and neck, liver or kidney cancer. The input for sequencing was CD4+ or CD8+ T cells sorted from blood, taken in a trial of the OX40 agonist ivuxolimab. The sequence joins TRBV28 to TRBJ2-7; there is no confident call for the D gene. The CDR3 protein is CASSTPGPREQYF. The nucleotides are TGTGCCAGCAGTACACCGGGTCCCCGGGAGCAGTACTTC. With the portions outside the CDR3 filled from the reference TRBV28 and TRBJ2-7 genes, the complete variable region becomes DVKVTQSSRYLVKRTGEKVFLECVQDMDHENMFWYRQDPGLGLRLIYFSYDVKMKEKGDIPEGYSVSREKKERFSLILESASTNQTSMYLCASSTPGPREQYFGPGTRLTVT.